This section outlines one T cell receptor beta chain sequence together with its context. Clones were sequenced by immunoSEQ multiplex PCR, and TCRdb holds only the in-frame ones, with some missing. Of roughly 34,000 clones listed, 90% were seen once; the top ten hold less than 0.45%. The CDR3 covers 15 residues. The sample originates from a study of T cell changes during pregnancy in multiple sclerosis. The receptor was isolated from a female donor in good health, enrolled as a control in a pregnancy study. The chain combines TRBV21-1 with TRBJ2-5; the table's D call TRBD2 went unverified against the DNA. TRBV21-1 is described as a pseudogene. Material: CD4+ T cells from peripheral blood mononuclear cells, obtained in the second trimester of pregnancy. The CDR3 region has the DNA TGTGCCAGCAGCAAGGTCCCCCGGGAGAGAGAGACCCAGTACTTC. Translated, it gives CASSKVPRERETQYF.